The T cell receptor beta chain described here comes from a study of shared clonotypes between healthy human individuals. Naive-designated CD8 cells lacked CD45RO, were positively enriched for CCR7, and omitted terminally differentiated effector memory CD45RA+ cells. Whole-study results and caveats: Deeper or shallower sequencing was expected to change how clonotypes are shared among donors. Memory subsets had estimated richness that was generally smaller than that of naive subsets.

CDR3 size: 14 residues. V lost 1 base, J lost 4 bases, and 8 bases lay in between. Germline loops: CDR1 SGHVS, CDR2 FQNEAQ. Concerning this clone: The antigen is unknown.

Genomic DNA (from each subset) was split evenly across several immunoSEQ plates. Sequencing was performed with immunoSEQ multiplex PCR; in TCRdb, only in-frame clones are kept and a portion is missing. The table records around 2,000,000 clones, approximately 94% of them present only once. The sequenced sample consisted of naive CD8+ T cells from PBMCs. The TCR sequence derives from a man aged 18 to 30 in good health. Some clones in this sample may be carry-over from other donors' samples. V usage is TRBV7-8 and J usage is TRBJ2-1; TRBD1 or TRBD2 may be the D gene (6 bases each). CDR3: CASSLEGGYNEQFF. CDR3 bases: TGTGCCAGCAGCTTAGAAGGGGGGTACAATGAGCAGTTCTTC.